These 8 T cell receptor beta chains came from one sample sequenced in a study of shared clonotypes between healthy human individuals (dated by TCRdb to 2018 to 2021). The library was prepared using the immunoSEQ multiplex PCR assay. In its TCRdb copy, this immuneACCESS table keeps in-frame sequences only and misses some clones. Where compared with another copy, unresolved V genes explain less than half of these, and the others have no known cause. For this sample there are about 120,000 clones; around 68% appear just once. In total, the top ten clones hold under 25% of the sample. Sequencing was done on a sample of memory CD8+ T cells sorted from blood. Interpreted using the paper, the cell subset or site label stands for: CD45RO+ cells pooled with CCR7-negative TemRA cells. The receptor set was obtained from a woman aged 25 to 39 in good health.

The V gene is TRBV9, the J gene TRBJ1-2, with D uncertain. CDR1 and CDR2 (germline): SGDLS, YYNGEE. Trimming shortened V by 1 base and J by 4 bases, and 5 bases separated the two germline ends. The CDR3 is 12 amino acids. CDR3 bases: TGTGCCAGCAGCGTATTCCCCTATGGCTACACCTTC. Amino acids: CASSVFPYGYTF.

V gene TRBV7-2 combines with J gene TRBJ2-3, with D possibly TRBD2 on 6 matching bases. This CDR3 has 15 amino acids. V lost 3 bases and J 5 bases, leaving 15 bases between the germline ends. Germline CDR1 is SGHTA and CDR2 is FQGNSA. The CDR3 DNA sequence: TGTGCCAGCAGCTTTCCACCGGGAGAACTAGATACGCAGTATTTT. Protein: CASSFPPGELDTQYF.

The genes are TRBV25-1 and TRBJ2-5, with 7 nucleotides matching TRBD1. This CDR3 is built from 18 residues. Germline CDR1 reads MGHDK; CDR2 reads SYGVNS. J was trimmed by 2 bases and V by 8 bases; bases with no gene match: 20. Here the CDR3 DNA reads TGTGCCAGCGGGACAAACCGATATGGACAGGAGATACAAGAGACCCAGTACTTC. This codes for CASGTNRYGQEIQETQYF.

About this clone: The same CDR3 can be traced to other DNA sequences in this sample. The V and J genes are TRBV2 and TRBJ1-5; weak D call: TRBD1 (6 bases). The V gene's germline CDR1 is SNHLY and CDR2 FYNNEI. Between the trimmed V and J ends, which lost 8 bases and 2 bases, there was a span of 16 bases. There are 15 residues in the CDR3. The CDR3 nucleotides are TGTGCCAGCCGTCTCGCGGGGGGCGGCAATCAGCCCCAGCATTTT. The encoded protein is CASRLAGGGNQPQHF.

The rearrangement joins TRBV5-4 to TRBJ2-1, with a weak D call TRBD2 (6 bases). The CDR3 has 15 amino acids. V lost 4 bases to trimming and J lost 0 bases, with 11 bases between them. CDR1 SGHNT and CDR2 YYREEE come from the germline V gene (reference sequence). CDR3 protein: CASSVSGRSYNEQFF. The CDR3 DNA sequence: TGTGCCAGCAGCGTTAGCGGACGCTCCTACAATGAGCAGTTCTTC.

This clone was recorded a few times. This chain connects TRBV27 to TRBJ2-1; maybe TRBD1 (6 bases). V was trimmed by 6 bases and J by 11 bases, leaving 17 bases between them. Germline V gives CDR1 MNHEY, CDR2 SMNVEV (reference sequence). The CDR3 sequence is 13 residues long. CDR3 region: CASRSLWGRKQFF. In DNA, the CDR3 is TGTGCCAGCAGGAGTCTGTGGGGGCGTAAGCAGTTCTTC.

V is TRBV28 and J is TRBJ2-5; D remains ambiguous. CDR1 and CDR2 from the germline V gene are MDHEN and SYDVKM. This CDR3 is 11 amino acids long. V lost 8 bases and J lost 5, with 9 bases in between. The CDR3 sequence: CASEVGETQYF. CDR3 sequence (DNA): TGTGCCAGCGAGGTTGGGGAGACCCAGTACTTC.

The CDR3 sequence: CASSQHRAATNEKLFF. The CDR3, as DNA: TGTGCCAGCAGCCAACATCGGGCTGCAACTAATGAAAAACTGTTTTTT. The gene calls are TRBV4-2 and TRBJ1-4; D call uncertain. V dropped 2 bases and J dropped 0 bases, with 10 bases sitting between them. Per germline, CDR1 LGHNA and CDR2 YNFKEQ. CDR3 length: 16 amino acids.